The 27 T cell receptor beta chains in this list originate from one sample, sequenced in a study of cytomegalovirus exposure and HLA in healthy donors. Primers for the PCR totalled 60 Vbeta and 13 Jbeta. Using immunoSEQ multiplex PCR, the repertoire was profiled, and TCRdb retains in-frame clones only, with some absent. Counted here are approximately 92,000 clones, over 70% occurring once; the ten biggest clones make up 8.2%. The sequencing input was PBMCs. The receptors originated from a man aged 55 to 70 in good health and CMV-seronegative.

This clone was counted once. The V gene is TRBV10-3, the J gene TRBJ2-1, with 9 bases aligning to TRBD1. Trimming took 3 bases from V and 8 from J; bases not matched to a gene: 8. Germline CDR1 is ENHRY and CDR2 is SYGVKD. The CDR3 has 15 residues. In DNA, the CDR3 is TGTGCCATCAGTGACCGGGACAGGGATCGGGATGAGCAGTTCTTC. This encodes CAISDRDRDRDEQFF.

For the CDR3, the DNA is TGCGCCAGCTCTTCCGTGGGACACTCTGCAACTAATGAAAAACTGTTTTTT. Translated: CASSSVGHSATNEKLFF. V is TRBV10-2 and J is TRBJ1-4; D may be TRBD1 (6 bases). V was cut by 8 bases and J by 0 bases, with 19 bases left in between. The CDR3 spans 17 residues. Germline assignment: CDR1 WSHSY and CDR2 SAAADI.

V gene TRBV7-9 combines with J gene TRBJ1-1; D not certain. The CDR3 totals 13 residues. Germline CDR1 is SEHNR and CDR2 is FQNEAQ (reference sequence). The ends were cut back, 3 bases at V and 10 bases at J, with 15 bases in the middle. The CDR3 DNA sequence: TGTGCCAGCAGCTTCGAGGGCGCGGAAGTAGCTTTCTTT. Encoded protein: CASSFEGAEVAFF.

The J gene is TRBJ2-5, the V gene TRBV4-1; 7 bases are a match to TRBD1. This CDR3 comprises 15 residues. CDR1 MGHRA and CDR2 YSYEKL come from the germline V gene. The J segment lost 5 bases and the V segment lost 3 bases, leaving 9 bases of the junction unmatched. DNA of the CDR3: TGCGCCAGCAGCCAGGACACAGGGGCTGGCGAGACCCAGTACTTC. It translates to CASSQDTGAGETQYF.

The genes are TRBV7-2 and TRBJ2-5; 10 bases match TRBD2. V lost 3 bases and J lost 2; bases outside the gene matches: 9. Germline V lookup: CDR1 SGHTA, CDR2 FQGNSA. CDR3 length: 17 residues. The CDR3 DNA follows: TGTGCCAGCAGCTTGGTTCTAGCGGGAGTAGGACAAGAGACCCAGTACTTC. It is translated as CASSLVLAGVGQETQYF.

V is TRBV19 and J is TRBJ1-4; perhaps TRBD1 as D (6 bases). In germline, CDR1 is LNHDA, CDR2 SQIVND (reference sequence). The CDR3 runs to 15 residues. Trimming took 5 bases from V and 3 from J, leaving 13 bases between them. The CDR3 spells CASSLTGSANEKLFF. The DNA for the CDR3 is TGTGCCAGTAGTCTGACAGGTTCCGCTAATGAAAAACTGTTTTTT. The variable domain in full, completed from reference TRBV19 and TRBJ1-4, reads DGGITQSPKYLFRKEGQNVTLSCEQNLNHDAMYWYRQDPGQGLRLIYYSQIVNDFQKGDIAEGYSVSREKKESFPLTVTSAQKNPTAFYLCASSLTGSANEKLFFGSGTQLSVL.

This clone has only a few counts. V usage is TRBV6-5 and J usage is TRBJ2-6; D not resolved. This CDR3 has 15 residues. Germline V gene sequence: CDR1 MNHEY, CDR2 SVGAGI. Trimming cost V 6 bases and J 1 base, with 10 bases left between them. The CDR3 protein is CASRYRQSGANVLTF. CDR3 nucleotide sequence: TGTGCCAGCAGGTACAGACAATCTGGGGCCAACGTCCTGACTTTC.

V and J are TRBV15 and TRBJ1-4; no clear D. Trimming left V 5 bases short and J 7 bases short, with 11 bases between. The CDR3 runs to 13 residues. Germline loops: CDR1 LNHNV, CDR2 YYDKDF (reference sequence). CDR3 in amino acids: CATSLGSREKLFF. For the CDR3, the DNA is TGTGCCACCAGCCTAGGATCCCGTGAAAAACTGTTTTTT.

The V gene is TRBV19, the J gene TRBJ1-6; D is perhaps TRBD1 (6 bases). Deletions cut 3 bases from V and 0 bases from J, with 15 bases between. Germline V gene sequence: CDR1 LNHDA, CDR2 SQIVND (reference sequence). The length of the CDR3 is 18 residues. The CDR3 region is CASSIPRGKASYNSPLHF. DNA of the CDR3: TGTGCCAGTAGTATTCCAAGGGGGAAGGCCTCCTATAATTCACCCCTCCACTTT.

This chain connects TRBV27 to TRBJ1-2; D is unresolved. The CDR3 contains 16 residues. Germline-derived CDR1 and CDR2 are MNHEY and SMNVEV (reference sequence). With 4 bases removed from V and 6 bases from J, the gap between germline ends came to 21 bases. The CDR3 DNA reads as TGTGCCAGCAGTTCCTACCGGGAGAAACCAGAGGATGGCTACACCTTC. This encodes CASSSYREKPEDGYTF.

The chain employs TRBV6-6 and TRBJ1-1; 7 bases are a match to TRBD1. Trimming took 2 bases from V and 5 from J; bases not matched to a gene: 5. CDR1 is MNHNY and CDR2 is SVGAGI in the germline V gene (reference sequence). CDR3 length: 14 residues. The CDR3 protein is CASSYRQGRTEAFF. The CDR3 nucleotides are TGTGCCAGCAGTTACCGACAGGGAAGGACTGAAGCTTTCTTT.

The genes are TRBV28 and TRBJ2-7, with D possibly matching TRBD1 (5 bases). CDR3 length: 12 residues. Trimming cost V 6 bases and J 2 bases, with 8 bases left between them. The V gene's germline CDR1 is MDHEN and CDR2 SYDVKM. The DNA for the CDR3 is TGTGCCAGCAGAGACAGCACCTACGAGCAGTACTTC. This encodes CASRDSTYEQYF.

V and J are TRBV5-6 and TRBJ2-7; TRBD1 matches at 9 bases. This CDR3 region has 15 residues. Trimming cost V 0 bases and J 3 bases; bases outside gene matches: 4. In germline, CDR1 is SGHDT, CDR2 YYEEEE. CDR3 in DNA: TGTGCCAGCAGCTTGGGACAGGGGGGGTTCTACGAGCAGTACTTC. Its translation: CASSLGQGGFYEQYF.

The rearrangement joins TRBV7-2 to TRBJ2-1; the D gene is possibly TRBD2 (6 bases). This CDR3 is built from 13 residues. Trimming shortened V by 3 bases and J by 5 bases, and 8 bases separated the two germline ends. The germline CDR1 and CDR2 sequences are SGHTA and FQGNSA. CDR3 bases: TGTGCCAGCAGCTTGGGACTGAACAATGAGCAGTTCTTC. Its translation: CASSLGLNNEQFF.

The chain links TRBV7-2 to TRBJ2-7; perhaps TRBD2 as D (6 bases). Trimming cost V 1 base and J 2 bases, with 12 bases left between them. The V gene's germline CDR1 is SGHTA and CDR2 FQGNSA. CDR3 length: 15 residues. The CDR3 nucleotides are TGTGCCAGCAGCTTAGGAAGACTAGGGCCCTACGAGCAGTACTTC. Protein sequence: CASSLGRLGPYEQYF.

The CDR3 sequence is CSVEGGRGLGANVLTF. For the CDR3, the DNA is TGCAGCGTGGAGGGGGGTAGGGGGCTGGGGGCCAACGTCCTGACTTTC. This rearrangement joins TRBV29-1 to TRBJ2-6; possible D gene TRBD1, 7 bases. With 6 bases removed from V and 4 bases from J, the gap between germline ends came to 19 bases. The CDR3 runs to 16 residues. Germline lookup yields CDR1 SQVTM and CDR2 ANQGSEA.

This clone appeared a few times. CDR3 region: CASSLSRLGPLMYF. The CDR3 DNA reads TGTGCCAGCAGCTTAAGTCGTTTGGGGCCTTTAATGTACTTC. The J gene is TRBJ2-7, the V gene TRBV7-2; D possibly corresponds to TRBD1 (5 bases). This CDR3 region has 14 residues. Trimming removed 2 bases at V and 12 bases at J, with 20 bases between. Per the germline V gene, CDR1 is SGHTA and CDR2 is FQGNSA.

The chain joins TRBV5-1 to TRBJ2-3; D may be TRBD1 (6 bases). V was pared by 2 bases and J by 7 bases, with 14 bases between. Germline V lookup: CDR1 SGHRS, CDR2 YFSETQ. The CDR3 totals 14 residues. The CDR3 loop is CASSFRDTANTQYF. The CDR3 DNA reads as TGCGCCAGCAGCTTCCGGGACACGGCGAATACGCAGTATTTT.

V usage is TRBV7-2 and J usage is TRBJ2-1; D is possibly TRBD2 (7 bases). Germline lookup yields CDR1 SGHTA and CDR2 FQGNSA. The CDR3 loop spans 16 amino acids. Trimming pared 1 base from V and 8 bases from J, leaving 18 bases between. The CDR3 bases are TGTGCCAGCAGCTTAGAGTCGAGGGGGGGCCTCGATGAGCAGTTCTTC. Amino acids: CASSLESRGGLDEQFF.

The chain couples TRBV2 to TRBJ2-3, with D uncertain. The CDR3 extends over 15 amino acids. The V end was cut by 1 base, the J end by 2 bases, with 10 bases between. Per germline, CDR1 SNHLY and CDR2 FYNNEI. The CDR3 DNA sequence: TGTGCCAGCAGTGAAGGACTCCTTACCACAGATACGCAGTATTTT. Translation gives CASSEGLLTTDTQYF.

The J gene is TRBJ2-7, the V gene TRBV28, with TRBD2 as a possible D gene (6 bases). The V gene's germline CDR1 is MDHEN and CDR2 SYDVKM. V was trimmed by 4 bases and J by 1 base, leaving 14 bases between them. This CDR3 comprises 15 residues. CDR3 residues: CASSYLSGSSYEQYF. CDR3 bases: TGTGCCAGCAGTTACCTTAGCGGTTCTTCCTACGAGCAGTACTTC.

This chain links TRBV19 with TRBJ1-1; no clear D gene. CDR1 and CDR2 (germline): LNHDA, SQIVND (reference sequence). Trimming removed 6 bases from V and 4 bases from J, with 12 bases in between. The CDR3 extends over 13 amino acids. The CDR3 nucleotides read TGTGCCAGTAGCACGGACTTGTCCACTGAAGCTTTCTTT. Protein sequence: CASSTDLSTEAFF.

This clone was seen a handful of times. This chain uses TRBV5-6 with TRBJ1-5, with 10 nucleotides matching TRBD1. The J segment lost 2 bases and the V segment lost 0 bases, leaving 5 bases of the junction unmatched. Germline values: CDR1 SGHDT, CDR2 YYEEEE. The CDR3 covers 17 residues. The CDR3 nucleotides are TGTGCCAGCAGCTTGGGGGGACAGGGGAATGGCAATCAGCCCCAGCATTTT. Encoded protein: CASSLGGQGNGNQPQHF.

The genes are TRBV5-5 and TRBJ2-1, with TRBD1 matching 9 bases. Trimming at V came to 0 bases and at J to 6 bases, leaving 1 base not matched to a gene. Per the germline V gene, CDR1 is SGHKS and CDR2 is YYEKEE (reference sequence). This CDR3 is 14 amino acids long. CDR3 DNA: TGTGCCAGCAGCTTGGGACAGGGGGGCAATGAGCAGTTCTTC. It is translated as CASSLGQGGNEQFF.

The CDR3 nucleotides are TGTGCCAGCAGTTTCCGTACAGGGGTCACCGGGGAGCTGTTTTTT. Its protein is CASSFRTGVTGELFF. The rearrangement links TRBV7-9 to TRBJ2-2, with TRBD1 identical over 7 bases. V was clipped by 6 bases and J by 4 bases; unmatched bases: 8. Per the germline V gene, CDR1 is SEHNR and CDR2 is FQNEAQ (reference sequence). The CDR3 has 15 amino acids.

The DNA of the CDR3 is TGTGCCAGCAGCTTGGACAGGGAGGAGAATGAGCAGTTCTTC. Translating it yields CASSLDREENEQFF. This sequence joins TRBV7-2 and TRBJ2-1; 8 bases map to TRBD1. The CDR3 has 14 residues. CDR1 is SGHTA and CDR2 is FQGNSA in the germline V gene. V dropped 3 bases and J dropped 7; count of bases not matched to a gene: 5.

V and J are TRBV27 and TRBJ2-7, with D unresolved. Germline V lookup: CDR1 MNHEY, CDR2 SMNVEV (reference sequence). This CDR3 contains 16 residues. V was pared by 4 bases and J by 2 bases, with 18 bases between. CDR3 nucleotide sequence: TGTGCCAGCAGTTCCATGACTTCTTTCGGCCCCTACGAGCAGTACTTC. Encoded protein: CASSSMTSFGPYEQYF.